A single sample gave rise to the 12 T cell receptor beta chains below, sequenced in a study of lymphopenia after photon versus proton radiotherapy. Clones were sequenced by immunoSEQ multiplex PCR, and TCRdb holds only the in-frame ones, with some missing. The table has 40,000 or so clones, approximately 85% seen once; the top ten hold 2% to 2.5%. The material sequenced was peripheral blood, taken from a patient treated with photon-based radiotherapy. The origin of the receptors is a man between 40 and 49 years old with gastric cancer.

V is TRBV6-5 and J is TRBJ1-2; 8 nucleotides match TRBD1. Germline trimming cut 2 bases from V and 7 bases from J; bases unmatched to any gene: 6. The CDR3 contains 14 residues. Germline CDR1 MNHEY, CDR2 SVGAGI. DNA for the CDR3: TGTGCCAGCAGTTACAACGACAGGGGCGGTGGCTACACCTTC. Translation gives CASSYNDRGGGYTF.

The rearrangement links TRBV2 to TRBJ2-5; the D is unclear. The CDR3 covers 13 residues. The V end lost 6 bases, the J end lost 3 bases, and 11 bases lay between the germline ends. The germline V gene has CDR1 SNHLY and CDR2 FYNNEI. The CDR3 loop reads CASRSAGEETQYF. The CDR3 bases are TGTGCCAGCAGATCCGCTGGGGAAGAGACCCAGTACTTC.

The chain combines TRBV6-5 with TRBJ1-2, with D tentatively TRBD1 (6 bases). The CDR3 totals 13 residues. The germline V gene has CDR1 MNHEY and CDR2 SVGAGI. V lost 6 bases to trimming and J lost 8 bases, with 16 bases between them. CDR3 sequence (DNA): TGTGCCAGCAGATTGGACAGTTTGGGCGGCTACACCTTC. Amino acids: CASRLDSLGGYTF.

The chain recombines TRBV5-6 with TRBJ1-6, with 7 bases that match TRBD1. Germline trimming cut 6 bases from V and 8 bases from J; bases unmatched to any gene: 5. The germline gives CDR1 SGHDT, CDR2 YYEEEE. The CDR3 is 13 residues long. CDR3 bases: TGTGCCAGCACCGAGGGGGCTGATTCACCCCTCCACTTT. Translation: CASTEGADSPLHF.

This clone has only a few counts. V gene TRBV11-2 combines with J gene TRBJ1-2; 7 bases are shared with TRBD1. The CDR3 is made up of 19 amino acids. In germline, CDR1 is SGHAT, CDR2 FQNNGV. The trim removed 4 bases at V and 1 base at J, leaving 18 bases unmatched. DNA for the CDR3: TGTGCCAGCAGCTCCCCTCGGGGGAGAGACAGGGCGATTAACTATGGCTACACCTTC. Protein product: CASSSPRGRDRAINYGYTF.

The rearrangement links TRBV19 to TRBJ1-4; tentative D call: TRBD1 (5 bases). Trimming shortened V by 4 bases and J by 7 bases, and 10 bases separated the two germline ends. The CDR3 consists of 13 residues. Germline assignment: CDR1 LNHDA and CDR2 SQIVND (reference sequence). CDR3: CASSTQGIEKLFF. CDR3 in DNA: TGTGCCAGTAGTACCCAGGGAATTGAAAAACTGTTTTTT.

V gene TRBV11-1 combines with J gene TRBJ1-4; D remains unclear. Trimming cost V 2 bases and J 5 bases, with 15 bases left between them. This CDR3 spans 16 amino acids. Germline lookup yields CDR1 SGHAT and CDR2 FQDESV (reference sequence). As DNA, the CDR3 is TGTGCCAGCAGCTTAAGGAGGACCTCGGGGAATGAAAAACTGTTTTTT. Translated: CASSLRRTSGNEKLFF.

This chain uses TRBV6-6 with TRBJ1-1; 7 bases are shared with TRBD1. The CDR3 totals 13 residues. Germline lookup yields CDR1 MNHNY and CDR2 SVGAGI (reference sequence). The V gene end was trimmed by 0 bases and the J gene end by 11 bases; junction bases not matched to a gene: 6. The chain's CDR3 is CASSYSSEGAAFF. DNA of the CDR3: TGTGCCAGCAGTTACTCAAGCGAGGGGGCGGCTTTCTTT.

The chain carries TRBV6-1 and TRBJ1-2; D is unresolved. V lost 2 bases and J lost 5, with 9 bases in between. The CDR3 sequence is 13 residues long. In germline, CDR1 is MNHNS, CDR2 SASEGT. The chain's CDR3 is CASSERRVYGYTF. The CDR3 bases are TGTGCCAGCAGTGAACGTAGGGTTTATGGCTACACCTTC.

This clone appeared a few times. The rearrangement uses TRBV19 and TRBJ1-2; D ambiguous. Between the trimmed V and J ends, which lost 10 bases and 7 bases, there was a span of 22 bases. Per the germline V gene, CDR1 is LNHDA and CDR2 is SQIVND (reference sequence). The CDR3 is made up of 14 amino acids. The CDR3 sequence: CATTLTPDQSGYTF. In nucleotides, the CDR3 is TGTGCCACCACTCTGACCCCGGACCAGAGTGGCTACACCTTC.

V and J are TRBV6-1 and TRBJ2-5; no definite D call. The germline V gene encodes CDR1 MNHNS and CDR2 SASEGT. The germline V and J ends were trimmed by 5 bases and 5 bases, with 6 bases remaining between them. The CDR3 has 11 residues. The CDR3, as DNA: TGTGCCAGCAGTTTTGGGGAGACCCAGTACTTC. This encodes CASSFGETQYF.

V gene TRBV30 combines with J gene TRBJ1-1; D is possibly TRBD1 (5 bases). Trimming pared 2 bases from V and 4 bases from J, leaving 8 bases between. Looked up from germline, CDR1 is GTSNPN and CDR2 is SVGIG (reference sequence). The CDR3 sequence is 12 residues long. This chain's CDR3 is CAWSSRATEAFF. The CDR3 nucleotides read TGTGCCTGGAGTTCCAGGGCCACTGAAGCTTTCTTT. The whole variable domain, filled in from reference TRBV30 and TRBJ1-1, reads SQTIHQWPATLVQPVGSPLSLECTVEGTSNPNLYWYRQAAGRGLQLLFYSVGIGQISSEVPQNLSASRPQDRQFILSSKKLLLSDSGFYLCAWSSRATEAFFGQGTRLTVV.